This T cell receptor (beta chain) was obtained from a study of T cells in Graves' hyperthyroidism and ophthalmopathy. Ophthalmopathy patients had moderate-to-severe active disease, CAS ≥3, NOSPECS ≥4, and disease duration under 3 months. The source material, RNA transcripts, was used to amplify TCR beta CDR3 regions. With the HTBI primer set, the TCR CDR3 went through a first round of RT-PCR. TCRdb reanalysed the multiplex PCR reads using MiXCR and keeps one entry per CDR3 protein. This table holds around 300,000 distinct CDR3 sequences, roughly 13% found once. The table lists this clonotype with many counts. The antigen remains unidentified. General observations from the study: Most thyroid clonotypes expanded above 0.001 appeared in blood too.

The germline V gene has CDR1 SGHVS and CDR2 FNYEAQ. The CDR3 contains 15 residues. V was clipped by 0 bases and J by 0 bases, with 9 bases between them. V is TRBV7-6 and J is TRBJ2-7; a possible D gene is TRBD1 (5 bases). The specimen sequenced was blood. This clonotype was sampled from a middle-aged woman with Graves' ophthalmopathy. The CDR3 here is CASSLADTYSYEQYF. Written as DNA, the CDR3 is TGTGCCAGCAGCTTAGCGGACACTTACTCCTACGAGCAGTACTTC.